These 18 T cell receptor beta chains were sequenced from one sample in a study of blood T cells in healthy people across ages. Using a J-beta primer mix together with a sample-barcoded 5' primer, a second PCR was run for about 6 to 11 cycles. TCRdb reanalysed the 5' RACE reads using MiXCR and keeps one entry per CDR3 protein. The repertoire holds some 900,000 distinct CDR3 sequences, with 48% as singletons. Sequencing was done on a sample of blood. Receptors were obtained from a man aged 25 to 40 in good health.

The rearrangement joins TRBV20-1 to TRBJ2-3; 9 nucleotides match TRBD1. J lost 4 bases, V lost 1 base, and 6 bases had no gene match. This CDR3 region has 15 residues. CDR1 DFQATT and CDR2 SNEGSKA come from the germline V gene (reference sequence). The DNA of the CDR3 is TGCAGTGCTAGAGTAGGGACAGGGCGGGCAGATACGCAGTATTTT. This codes for CSARVGTGRADTQYF.

The genes are TRBV6-1 and TRBJ2-7, with D perhaps given as TRBD1 or TRBD2 (5 bases each). The CDR3 length is 14 residues. Germline V gene data show CDR1 as MNHNS and CDR2 as SASEGT. V was pared by 7 bases and J by 4 bases, with 17 bases between. CDR3 region: CASTRDGGIYEQYF. In DNA, the CDR3 is TGTGCCAGCACCCGGGACGGAGGAATTTACGAGCAGTACTTC.

This clonotype was detected a few times. The gene calls are TRBV3-1 and TRBJ2-3; 10 nucleotides align to TRBD2. CDR3 size: 16 residues. J gave up 3 bases and V 4 bases, and 7 bases lay outside the gene matches. The germline gives CDR1 LGHDT, CDR2 YNNKEL (reference sequence). As DNA, the CDR3 is TGTGCCAGCAGCCGCATCGGGACTAGCGTAACAGATACGCAGTATTTT. This sequence encodes CASSRIGTSVTDTQYF.

V and J are TRBV24-1 and TRBJ2-5; 8 nucleotides agree with TRBD1. Germline V CDR1 and CDR2: KGHDR, SFDVKD. The J segment lost 6 bases and the V segment lost 0 bases, leaving 11 bases of the junction unmatched. The CDR3 has 17 amino acids. CDR3 DNA sequence: TGTGCCACCAGTGATTTGCCCCGGACAGGGATTAGGAAGACCCAGTACTTC. Protein product: CATSDLPRTGIRKTQYF.

V gene TRBV10-3 combines with J gene TRBJ2-4; 11 positions match TRBD2. The J call is uncertain, as TRBJ2-5 better fits the DNA end. This CDR3 has 15 residues. In germline, CDR1 is ENHRY, CDR2 SYGVKD. The CDR3 spells CAISERGLAGETQYF. The CDR3 nucleotides are TGTGCCATCAGTGAGCGTGGACTAGCGGGAGAGACCCAGTACTTC.

In this sample, this clonotype turned up a few times. The rearrangement uses TRBV29-1 and TRBJ2-3; D not resolved. Trimming stripped 8 bases from V and 0 bases from J, with 6 bases between. There are 11 residues in the CDR3. Germline V gives CDR1 SQVTM, CDR2 ANQGSEA. The CDR3, as DNA: TGCAGCTTCGGAAGCACAGATACGCAGTATTTT. Translating it yields CSFGSTDTQYF.

The genes are TRBV20-1 and TRBJ2-1; 8 nucleotides align to TRBD2. The ends lost 6 bases at V and 6 bases at J; junction bases unmatched: 4. Germline V lookup: CDR1 DFQATT, CDR2 SNEGSKA (reference sequence). CDR3 length: 12 amino acids. This CDR3 is CSATGLVNEQFF. The CDR3 region has the DNA TGCAGTGCAACGGGACTAGTCAATGAGCAGTTCTTC.

This clonotype was seen more than once but under ten times. The J gene is TRBJ2-5, the V gene TRBV3-1; the match to TRBD2 covers 7 bases. With the DNA end fitting TRBJ2-7 better, the J assignment may be wrong. The CDR3 length is 14 residues. CDR1 is LGHDT, CDR2 YNNKEL, per germline (reference sequence). The CDR3 bases are TGTGCCAGCAGCCCGTCGGGGAGGGGCCACGAGCAGTACTTC. It translates to CASSPSGRGHEQYF.

The CDR3 DNA reads as TGCAGTGCTAGGTTGGGGGGACCGAACACTGAAGCTTTCTTT. Protein: CSARLGGPNTEAFF. The chain is built from TRBV20-1 and TRBJ1-1, with D perhaps matching TRBD1 (5 bases). Germline V gene data show CDR1 as DFQATT and CDR2 as SNEGSKA (reference sequence). The CDR3 loop spans 14 amino acids. Trimming shortened V by 3 bases and J by 1 base, and 12 bases separated the two germline ends.

This clonotype was seen a few times. A clone one base away is much larger, so this may be a read error. This chain uses TRBV12-3 or TRBV12-4 with TRBJ2-1; D is undetermined. The closer fit of TRBJ2-7 to the DNA end suggests the J call may be wrong. The CDR3 totals 14 residues. The CDR3: CASSLSASYNEQYF. In nucleotides, the CDR3 is TGTGCCAGCAGTTTATCAGCCTCTTACAATGAGCAGTACTTC.

The V call is TRBV6-5, the J call TRBJ2-7, with 8 bases lining up with TRBD1. Trimming removed 0 bases from V and 10 bases from J; junction bases left unmatched: 17. The CDR3 contains 17 residues. Germline assignment: CDR1 MNHEY and CDR2 SVGAGI. CDR3 sequence: CASSYSFARTGPSAQYF. Here the CDR3 DNA reads TGTGCCAGCAGTTACTCGTTCGCTCGGACAGGGCCTTCGGCCCAGTACTTC.

The V call is TRBV15, the J call TRBJ2-3; tentative D call: TRBD2 (5 bases). V was cut by 11 bases and J by 5 bases, with 17 bases left in between. The CDR3 is 13 amino acids. Germline V gene data show CDR1 as LNHNV and CDR2 as YYDKDF (reference sequence). The CDR3 region is CAPQRVDLDTQYF. In DNA, the CDR3 is TGTGCCCCACAGAGGGTAGACTTAGATACGCAGTATTTT.

This clonotype was observed a few times. The chain is built from TRBV6-5 and TRBJ1-1, with D uncertain. Trimming shortened V by 5 bases and J by 0 bases, and 10 bases separated the two germline ends. Per the germline V gene, CDR1 is MNHEY and CDR2 is SVGAGI. The CDR3 length is 14 residues. CDR3 DNA: TGTGCCAGCAGTCCCCGTATTCTGAACACTGAAGCTTTCTTT. It encodes CASSPRILNTEAFF.

The chain carries TRBV18 and TRBJ1-5; maybe TRBD1 (5 bases). V was trimmed by 4 bases and J by 7 bases, leaving 11 bases between them. CDR1 and CDR2 from the germline V gene are KGHSH and LQKENI. The CDR3 is 13 amino acids. CDR3 in DNA: TGTGCCAGCTCACTGGGGGATGAACAGCCCCAGCATTTT. Translating it yields CASSLGDEQPQHF.

The gene calls are TRBV27 and TRBJ1-2; D call uncertain. Trimming shortened V by 3 bases and J by 4 bases, and 12 bases separated the two germline ends. CDR1 and CDR2 (germline): MNHEY, SMNVEV (reference sequence). The CDR3 has 14 residues. CDR3 sequence (DNA): TGTGCCAGCAGTTTGGCGGGCGAGGGCTATGGCTACACCTTC. Translation: CASSLAGEGYGYTF.

V usage is TRBV7-2 and J usage is TRBJ1-3; no clear D. V shed 5 bases and J shed 0 bases, with 11 bases lying between them. This CDR3 contains 15 residues. Germline V gives CDR1 SGHTA, CDR2 FQGNSA. CDR3 in DNA: TGTGCCAGCAGCCCCTGGCCGGCCTCTGGAAACACCATATATTTT. It specifies CASSPWPASGNTIYF.

The J gene is TRBJ1-2, the V gene TRBV11-3; 12 bases agree with TRBD1. From germline, CDR1 is SGHNT and CDR2 YENEEA. V lost 5 bases to trimming and J lost 6 bases; unmatched junction nucleotides: 4. The CDR3 length is 14 residues. The chain's CDR3 is CASSTGQGADGYTF. The CDR3 nucleotides are TGTGCCAGCAGCACGGGACAGGGGGCGGATGGCTACACCTTC.

The chain combines TRBV20-1 with TRBJ2-1; TRBD2 matches 10 bases. Per the germline V gene, CDR1 is DFQATT and CDR2 is SNEGSKA (reference sequence). V lost 3 bases, J lost 7 bases, and 12 bases stayed unmatched. This CDR3 is built from 16 residues. The DNA of the CDR3 is TGCAGTGCTAGTCCCAGCGGGGGGGCCGGGTGGAATGAGCAGTTCTTC. This sequence encodes CSASPSGGAGWNEQFF.